Listed below are T cell receptor beta chains from one sample, sequenced in a study of cytomegalovirus exposure and HLA in healthy donors. Sequencing used immunoSEQ multiplex PCR; TCRdb keeps in-frame clones, though not all of them. The table shows around 100,000 clones, with 66% occurring only once. The sequencing sample was made of PBMCs. These receptors came from a woman in her forties or fifties in good health and CMV-seronegative. The CDR3 runs from the conserved cysteine through the conserved F or W. A D gene is named only where the DNA matches it firmly. Only part of the rows carry a size: once, few, many, or a class if the clone is expanded.

clone size: .
J gene: TRBJ2-5
D gene: .
V gene: TRBV7-3
CDR3 protein: CASSLGLRETQYF
CDR3 DNA: TGTGCCAGCAGCTTAGGGTTGAGGGAGACCCAGTACTTC

clone size: .
J gene: TRBJ2-5
D gene: .
V gene: TRBV18
CDR3 protein: CASSATPQLETQYF
CDR3 DNA: TGTGCCAGCTCAGCCACTCCGCAATTGGAGACCCAGTACTTC

clone size: .
J gene: TRBJ2-2
D gene: TRBD2
V gene: TRBV5-1
CDR3 protein: CASSWLGGDTGELFF
CDR3 DNA: TGCGCCAGCAGCTGGTTGGGGGGGGACACCGGGGAGCTGTTTTTT

clone size: .
J gene: TRBJ1-1
D gene: TRBD1
V gene: TRBV15
CDR3 protein: CATSRDRPGGPEAFF
CDR3 DNA: TGTGCCACCAGCAGAGATAGGCCAGGGGGCCCTGAAGCTTTCTTT

clone size: few
J gene: TRBJ1-3
D gene: TRBD1
V gene: TRBV6-5
CDR3 protein: CASRPRQGDTIYF
CDR3 DNA: TGTGCCAGCAGACCCCGACAGGGCGACACCATATATTTT

clone size: .
J gene: TRBJ2-2
D gene: .
V gene: TRBV5-1
CDR3 protein: CASSSAQSAGELFF
CDR3 DNA: TGCGCCAGCAGCTCCGCCCAGAGTGCCGGGGAGCTGTTTTTT

clone size: .
J gene: TRBJ1-1
D gene: .
V gene: TRBV19
CDR3 protein: CASNQGGSWNTEAFF
CDR3 DNA: TGTGCCAGTAATCAAGGGGGTTCGTGGAACACTGAAGCTTTCTTT

clone size: .
J gene: TRBJ1-1
D gene: .
V gene: TRBV28
CDR3 protein: CASSLSLRTEAFF
CDR3 DNA: TGTGCCAGCAGTTTATCATTGAGGACTGAAGCTTTCTTT

clone size: few
J gene: TRBJ2-2
D gene: .
V gene: TRBV2
CDR3 protein: CASTRDQQRWTYLTNTGELFF
CDR3 DNA: TGTGCCAGCACCCGAGACCAGCAAAGGTGGACTTATCTAACGAACACCGGGGAGCTGTTTTTT

clone size: .
J gene: TRBJ2-7
D gene: TRBD1
V gene: TRBV12-5
CDR3 protein: CASGFGDRRTTDEQYF
CDR3 DNA: TGTGCTAGTGGTTTCGGGGACAGGAGAACTACTGACGAGCAGTACTTC

clone size: .
J gene: TRBJ1-2
D gene: .
V gene: TRBV4-2
CDR3 protein: CASSQDNGGANYGYTF
CDR3 DNA: TGTGCCAGCAGCCAAGATAACGGAGGGGCGAACTATGGCTACACCTTC

clone size: .
J gene: TRBJ2-6
D gene: .
V gene: TRBV12-5
CDR3 protein: CASGLVLIGSGANVLTF
CDR3 DNA: TGTGCTAGTGGTTTGGTACTAATCGGCTCTGGGGCCAACGTCCTGACTTTC

clone size: .
J gene: TRBJ2-7
D gene: TRBD2
V gene: TRBV18
CDR3 protein: CASSLTSGVYEQYF
CDR3 DNA: TGTGCCAGCTCACTTACTAGCGGGGTCTACGAGCAGTACTTC

clone size: .
J gene: TRBJ2-1
D gene: .
V gene: TRBV7-3
CDR3 protein: CASSLYSSGEQFF
CDR3 DNA: TGTGCCAGCAGCTTATACTCCTCAGGGGAGCAGTTCTTC

clone size: .
J gene: TRBJ2-1
D gene: .
V gene: TRBV7-3
CDR3 protein: CASSLTPDSDEQFF
CDR3 DNA: TGTGCCAGCAGCTTAACGCCAGACTCTGATGAGCAGTTCTTC

clone size: .
J gene: TRBJ1-4
D gene: .
V gene: TRBV6-5
CDR3 protein: CASSYGLKLFF
CDR3 DNA: TGTGCCAGCAGTTACGGGCTGAAACTGTTTTTT

clone size: once
J gene: TRBJ1-3
D gene: TRBD1
V gene: TRBV10-1
CDR3 protein: CASSERTGFGNTIYF
CDR3 DNA: TGCGCCAGCAGTGAGCGGACAGGGTTTGGAAACACCATATATTTT

clone size: .
J gene: TRBJ2-2
D gene: .
V gene: TRBV11-1
CDR3 protein: CASSLSSSNTGELFF
CDR3 DNA: TGTGCCAGCAGCTTATCCAGTTCGAACACCGGGGAGCTGTTTTTT

clone size: few
J gene: TRBJ2-3
D gene: TRBD2
V gene: TRBV4-2
CDR3 protein: CASSQGDGLAELGTDTQYF
CDR3 DNA: TGTGCCAGCAGCCAAGGGGATGGACTAGCGGAATTAGGCACAGATACGCAGTATTTT

clone size: .
J gene: TRBJ2-7
D gene: .
V gene: TRBV7-8
CDR3 protein: CASSLDPRREYF
CDR3 DNA: TGTGCCAGCAGCTTAGATCCCCGGAGGGAGTACTTC

clone size: .
J gene: TRBJ2-7
D gene: .
V gene: TRBV21-1
CDR3 protein: CAYRGGSQQYF
CDR3 DNA: TGTGCCTATCGCGGAGGATCCCAGCAGTACTTC

clone size: .
J gene: TRBJ2-7
D gene: TRBD2
V gene: TRBV4-3
CDR3 protein: CASSPLAGVAEQYF
CDR3 DNA: TGCGCCAGCAGCCCGTTAGCGGGAGTTGCGGAGCAGTACTTC

clone size: .
J gene: TRBJ1-6
D gene: .
V gene: TRBV9
CDR3 protein: CASSVVDTGDSPLHF
CDR3 DNA: TGTGCCAGCAGCGTAGTGGACACTGGGGATTCACCCCTCCACTTT

clone size: .
J gene: TRBJ1-6
D gene: TRBD1
V gene: TRBV6-1
CDR3 protein: CASSERGTDSPLHF
CDR3 DNA: TGTGCCAGCAGCGAACGGGGGACAGATTCACCCCTCCACTTT

clone size: few
J gene: TRBJ2-7
D gene: .
V gene: TRBV5-1
CDR3 protein: CASSLGGEVQYF
CDR3 DNA: TGCGCCAGCAGCTTGGGGGGGGAGGTGCAGTACTTC

clone size: .
J gene: TRBJ2-5
D gene: .
V gene: TRBV7-2
CDR3 protein: CASSLVVVGEETQYF
CDR3 DNA: TGTGCCAGCAGCTTAGTGGTAGTAGGGGAAGAGACCCAGTACTTC

clone size: .
J gene: TRBJ1-1
D gene: TRBD1
V gene: TRBV28
CDR3 protein: CASTPSRDSQFRNTEAFF
CDR3 DNA: TGTGCCAGCACACCCTCCCGGGACAGCCAATTTAGGAACACTGAAGCTTTCTTT

clone size: .
J gene: TRBJ2-1
D gene: TRBD2
V gene: TRBV2
CDR3 protein: CASRRFAGGRGDEQFF
CDR3 DNA: TGTGCCAGCAGAAGGTTCGCGGGAGGAAGGGGCGATGAGCAGTTCTTC

clone size: few
J gene: TRBJ2-3
D gene: TRBD2
V gene: TRBV7-3
CDR3 protein: CASSPAGVTTDTQYF
CDR3 DNA: TGTGCCAGCAGCCCAGCGGGAGTAACGACAGATACGCAGTATTTT

clone size: few
J gene: TRBJ1-6
D gene: .
V gene: TRBV7-9
CDR3 protein: CASSPLTPLHF
CDR3 DNA: TGTGCCAGCAGCCCCCTAACACCCCTCCACTTT

clone size: .
J gene: TRBJ2-2
D gene: .
V gene: TRBV6-5
CDR3 protein: CASRYYRFSGELFF
CDR3 DNA: TGTGCCAGCAGATACTACAGGTTTTCCGGGGAGCTGTTTTTT